This entry concerns a single T cell receptor (beta chain). Its specificity is not known. V was trimmed by 5 bases and J by 0 bases, leaving 12 bases between them. The CDR3 has 15 residues. Germline CDR1 SGHRS, CDR2 YFSETQ. This record comes from a study of T cell responses to AZD1222 COVID-19 vaccine. Study-wide results and caveats: At baseline, just a handful of AZD1222 recipients tested seropositive. Clonal diversity was possibly underestimated, and white British individuals and females predominated among donors.

The repertoire was sequenced with immunoSEQ multiplex PCR; TCRdb's copy has only in-frame clones and lacks some. There are some 160,000 clones in the sample; just under 95% occur only once, and more than 1.5% lies in the top ten. The genes are TRBV5-1 and TRBJ2-1; D remains ambiguous. The clonotype was recovered from an adult in good health. The starting material was peripheral blood, obtained on day 0 of AZD1222 vaccination. CDR3 nucleotide sequence: TGCGCCAGCAGAACCGACCCCGGCTCCTACAATGAGCAGTTCTTC. Encoded protein: CASRTDPGSYNEQFF.